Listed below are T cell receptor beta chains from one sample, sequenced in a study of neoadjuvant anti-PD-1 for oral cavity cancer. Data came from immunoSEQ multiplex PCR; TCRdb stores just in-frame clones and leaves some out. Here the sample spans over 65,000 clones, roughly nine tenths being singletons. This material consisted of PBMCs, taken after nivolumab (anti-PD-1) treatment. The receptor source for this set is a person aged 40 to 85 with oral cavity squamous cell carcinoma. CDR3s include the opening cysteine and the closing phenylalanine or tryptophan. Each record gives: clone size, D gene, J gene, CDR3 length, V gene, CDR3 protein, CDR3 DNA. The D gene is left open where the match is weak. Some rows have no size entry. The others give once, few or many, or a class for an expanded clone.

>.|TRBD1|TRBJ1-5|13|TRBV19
CASMVTGDQPQHF
TGTGCCAGTATGGTCACAGGGGATCAGCCCCAGCATTTT
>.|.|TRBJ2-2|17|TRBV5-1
CASSLTSVGGITGELFF
TGCGCCAGCAGCTTGACTAGTGTCGGGGGAATCACCGGGGAGCTGTTTTTT
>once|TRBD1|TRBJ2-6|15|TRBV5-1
CASSQDRAGANVLTF
TGCGCCAGCAGTCAGGACAGGGCTGGGGCCAACGTCCTGACTTTC
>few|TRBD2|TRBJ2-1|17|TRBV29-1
CSVEDLAGGPFLNEQFF
TGCAGCGTTGAAGACCTAGCGGGAGGGCCATTCTTAAATGAGCAGTTCTTC
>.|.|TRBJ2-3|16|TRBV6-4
CASSDQAGRGTDTQYF
TGTGCCAGCAGTGATCAGGCGGGAAGAGGCACAGATACGCAGTATTTT
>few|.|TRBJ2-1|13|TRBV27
CATSRVGSNEQFF
TGTGCCACCAGCAGGGTCGGGTCCAATGAGCAGTTCTTC
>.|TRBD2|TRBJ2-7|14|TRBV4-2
CASSQAASGGEQYF
TGTGCCAGCAGCCAAGCCGCTAGCGGAGGCGAGCAGTACTTC
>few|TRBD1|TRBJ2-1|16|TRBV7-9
CASSTRPGTGTGEQFF
TGTGCCAGCAGCACACGTCCCGGGACAGGGACGGGTGAGCAGTTCTTC
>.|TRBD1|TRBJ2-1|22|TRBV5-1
CASSLASIQGAIWILEIIEQFF
TGCGCCAGCAGCTTGGCCTCAATTCAGGGGGCGATCTGGATCCTAGAGATCATTGAGCAGTTCTTC
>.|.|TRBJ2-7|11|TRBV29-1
CSVGGSYEQYF
TGCAGCGTAGGGGGTTCCTACGAGCAGTACTTC
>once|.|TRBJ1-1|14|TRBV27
CASSLFGQNSEAFF
TGTGCCAGCAGTTTATTCGGACAAAACTCAGAAGCTTTCTTT
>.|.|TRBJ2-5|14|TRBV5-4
CASSYRQIQETQYF
TGTGCCAGCAGCTATAGACAAATCCAAGAGACCCAGTACTTC